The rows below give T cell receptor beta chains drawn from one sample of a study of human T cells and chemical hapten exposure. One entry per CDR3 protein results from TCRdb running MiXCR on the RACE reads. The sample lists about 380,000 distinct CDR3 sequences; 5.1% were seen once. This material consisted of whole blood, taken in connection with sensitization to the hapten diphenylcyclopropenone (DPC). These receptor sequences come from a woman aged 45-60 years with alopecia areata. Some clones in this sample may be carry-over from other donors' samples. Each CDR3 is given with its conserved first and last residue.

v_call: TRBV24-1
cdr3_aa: CATSDRGQAGYEQYF

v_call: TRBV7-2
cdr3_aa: CASSFSSGGPDTQYF

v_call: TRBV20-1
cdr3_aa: CSAAHSGSSYNEQFF

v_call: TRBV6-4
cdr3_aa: CASMTSGGAADTQYF

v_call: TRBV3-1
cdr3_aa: CASSFGDGGTEAFF

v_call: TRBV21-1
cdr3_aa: CASSKASDSRETQYF

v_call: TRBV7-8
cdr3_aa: CASSLSGGAYGYTF

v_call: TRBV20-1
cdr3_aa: CSAPGGAGELFF

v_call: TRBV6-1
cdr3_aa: CASTSGMGRNEQFF

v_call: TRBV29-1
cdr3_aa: CSVSGTGSYEQYF

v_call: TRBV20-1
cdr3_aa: CSARGGNGQPQHF

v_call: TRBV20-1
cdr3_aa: CSVREVNEKLFF

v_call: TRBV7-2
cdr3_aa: CASSLGRENTEAFF

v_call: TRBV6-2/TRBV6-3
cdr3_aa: CASRNSGGAGAHNEQFF

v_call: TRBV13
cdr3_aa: CASSFLEDRRRDTQYF

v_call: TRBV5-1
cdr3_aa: CASSSGTNTDTQYF